This TCR beta chain stems from a study of PD-1 blockade in classical Hodgkin lymphoma. Findings of the study overall: Diminished baseline TCR diversity has been reported in newly diagnosed patients relative to healthy donors. Significant TCR diversity gains by C4D1 occurred in CD4+ but not CD8+ cells. Complete responders showed a baseline diversity that resembled the diversity of newly diagnosed patients.

The sample's time point: cycle 4 day 1 (C4D1), after more than five weeks of nivolumab. There was relapse after autologous stem cell transplantation in every patient, and there was variation in brentuximab vedotin exposure. TCRdb's copy holds only in-frame clones and misses some; the assay was immunoSEQ multiplex PCR. The sample includes tens of thousands of clones, 90% seen only once; the top ten take about 2.9%. With regard to this clone: Antigen specificity is unknown.

Sequenced material: peripheral blood mononuclear cells (PBMCs), taken before the fourth cycle of nivolumab. The sequence derives from a human donor with classical Hodgkin lymphoma.

CDR3 sequence reads: CASSPKRGTYNEQFF. The CDR3, as DNA: TGTGCCAGCAGCCCTAAGCGGGGGACGTACAATGAGCAGTTCTTC. The chain has TRBV6-6 and TRBJ2-1; 8 bases map to TRBD2. Germline V gene lookup returns CDR1 MNHNY and CDR2 SVGAGI (reference sequence). V lost 6 bases and J lost 4; bases outside the gene matches: 8. This CDR3 has 15 residues.